Described below is a single T cell receptor (beta chain) sequence and its context. The sample belongs to a study of T cell changes during pregnancy in multiple sclerosis. Per germline, CDR1 WSHSY and CDR2 SAAADI. There are 15 residues in the CDR3. Trimming pared 6 bases from V and 1 base from J, leaving 16 bases between. Clones were sequenced by immunoSEQ multiplex PCR, and TCRdb holds only the in-frame ones, with some missing. The sample carries about 22,000 clones, 90% to 95% recorded once. The V call is TRBV10-2, the J call TRBJ2-7; D might be TRBD2 (7 bases). Sample: CD8+ T cells from peripheral blood mononuclear cells, taken in the third trimester of pregnancy. The TCR was taken from a female donor with multiple sclerosis, enrolled in a pregnancy study. CDR3 DNA sequence: TGCGCCAGCAGCCGTGAGCGGGACAATTCCTACGAGCAGTACTTC. This sequence encodes CASSRERDNSYEQYF.